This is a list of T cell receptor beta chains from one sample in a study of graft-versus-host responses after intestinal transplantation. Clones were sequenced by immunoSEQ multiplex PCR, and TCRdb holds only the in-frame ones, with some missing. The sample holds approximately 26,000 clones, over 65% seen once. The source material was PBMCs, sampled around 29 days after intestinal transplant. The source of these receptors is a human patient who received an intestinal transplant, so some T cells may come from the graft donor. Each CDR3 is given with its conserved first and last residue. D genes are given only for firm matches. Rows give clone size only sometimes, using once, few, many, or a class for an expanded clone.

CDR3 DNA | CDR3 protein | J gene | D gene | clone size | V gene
TGTGCCAGCAGCTCAGGACAGGGCGACTATGGCTACACCTTC | CASSSGQGDYGYTF | TRBJ1-2 | TRBD1 | once | TRBV9
TGTGCCAGCAGTGACTCGCGGGGGGGCAATGAGCAGTTCTTC | CASSDSRGGNEQFF | TRBJ2-1 | TRBD2 | - | TRBV6-4
TGTGCCAGCAGCTTAACGAGACAGACCTATAGCAATCAGCCCCAGCATTTT | CASSLTRQTYSNQPQHF | TRBJ1-5 | - | - | TRBV7-3
TGTGCCAGCAGCCGGGTCGGGGGGCTCAGCTCTGGAAACACCATATATTTT | CASSRVGGLSSGNTIYF | TRBJ1-3 | - | - | TRBV4-2
TGTGCCAGCGGTGGCGCCACGATCACGAGCTCCTACGAGCAGTACTTC | CASGGATITSSYEQYF | TRBJ2-7 | - | - | TRBV2
TGTGCCAGCAGTTTATTACAGGGGGCTGCTGGCTACACCTTC | CASSLLQGAAGYTF | TRBJ1-2 | TRBD1 | once | TRBV28
TGTGCCAGCTCCCCGGGACAGGGTAAGAGGGGTGAAGCTTTCTTT | CASSPGQGKRGEAFF | TRBJ1-1 | TRBD1 | - | TRBV18
TGTGCCAGCAGCCCGACAGGGGGATTTATGAACACTGAAGCTTTCTTT | CASSPTGGFMNTEAFF | TRBJ1-1 | TRBD1 | - | TRBV9
TGTGCCAGCAGTTTATGGGGGACAGGCCCCTACGAGCAGTACTTC | CASSLWGTGPYEQYF | TRBJ2-7 | TRBD1 | - | TRBV28
TGCGCCAGCAGCGCCCTGACAGGGGTCGACTATGGCTACACCTTC | CASSALTGVDYGYTF | TRBJ1-2 | TRBD1 | - | TRBV5-1
TGTGCCAGCAGCTTACTCGGGACTAGTTTGCCCTACGAGCAGTACTTC | CASSLLGTSLPYEQYF | TRBJ2-7 | TRBD2 | - | TRBV5-8
TGTGCCAGCAGCGGGACTAGCGGGAGGAGGGATACGCAGTATTTT | CASSGTSGRRDTQYF | TRBJ2-3 | TRBD2 | - | TRBV9
TGTGCCATCAGTGAGTCGGGGGATGAAAAACTGTTTTTT | CAISESGDEKLFF | TRBJ1-4 | - | - | TRBV10-3
TGTGCCACCAGTAGAGATAAAGCGGCAATGCGTGGGGCCACTGAAGCTTTCTTT | CATSRDKAAMRGATEAFF | TRBJ1-1 | - | - | TRBV15
TGTGCCAGCAGTCCATCTGAGACAGGTATGCCCGAAGCTTTCTTT | CASSPSETGMPEAFF | TRBJ1-1 | - | - | TRBV6-1
TGTGCCAGCAGCGCCTCAACAGGGAACTATGGCTACACCTTC | CASSASTGNYGYTF | TRBJ1-2 | - | - | TRBV9
TGTGCCAGCAGCTCAAGGGACAGGGCCACAGATACGCAGTATTTT | CASSSRDRATDTQYF | TRBJ2-3 | TRBD1 | - | TRBV7-4
TGTGCCAGCAGCTTGGGGACTAGCCTCACAGATACGCAGTATTTT | CASSLGTSLTDTQYF | TRBJ2-3 | TRBD2 | once | TRBV13
TGTGCCAGCAGCTTACGACCAGACGGTAGCTCTGGAAACACCATATATTTT | CASSLRPDGSSGNTIYF | TRBJ1-3 | - | - | TRBV7-9
TGTGCCAGCATTTTTTTACTAGCGGGGGTTAACGGCGCGAACACCGGGGAGCTGTTTTTT | CASIFLLAGVNGANTGELFF | TRBJ2-2 | TRBD2 | - | TRBV2
TGCGCCAGCAGCCAAGATCACCTAGGGACCAATGAGCAGTTCTTC | CASSQDHLGTNEQFF | TRBJ2-1 | - | - | TRBV4-1
TGTGCCAGCAGTTTATCGCGGGCAGGGGGATTCTACGAGCAGTACTTC | CASSLSRAGGFYEQYF | TRBJ2-7 | TRBD1 | few | TRBV27
TGTGCCAGTAGTATACTTGGGACGGAGGAAGGTCAGCCCCAGCATTTT | CASSILGTEEGQPQHF | TRBJ1-5 | - | - | TRBV19
TGTGCCAGCAGCGTAGAAGGTAGGGATGGAGAGCAGTACTTC | CASSVEGRDGEQYF | TRBJ2-5 | - | - | TRBV9
TGTGCCAGCAGCTTAGTTTGTTGTTCAGGAGCTTTCTTT | CASSLVCCSGAFF | TRBJ1-1 | - | once | TRBV7-9
TGTGCCAGCAGCCTAGGACAGGGGGCAAGGTCGGTCTACGAGCAGTACTTC | CASSLGQGARSVYEQYF | TRBJ2-7 | TRBD1 | - | TRBV13
TGTGCCAGCAGTAGGGTTCTGGGTGGCAATCAGCCCCAGCATTTT | CASSRVLGGNQPQHF | TRBJ1-5 | - | - | TRBV28
TGTGCCGCCGGCCCAGGACGAAACACCGGGGAGCTGTTTTTT | CAAGPGRNTGELFF | TRBJ2-2 | - | - | TRBV5-4
TGTGCCAGCAGTGAGGGCTTCCGAAACGACCAGCCCCAGCATTTT | CASSEGFRNDQPQHF | TRBJ1-5 | - | once | TRBV2
TGTGTCAGAAGTCCCACAGGGCCAAAGGGGGAGACCCAGTACTTC | CVRSPTGPKGETQYF | TRBJ2-5 | - | - | TRBV7-5
TGTGCCAGCAGCTTTTGTGAGACTAGCGGGTGCACGCAGTATTTT | CASSFCETSGCTQYF | TRBJ2-3 | TRBD2 | - | TRBV7-3
TGTGCCAGCTCGGTAATGCGGGCGAGCAATCAGCCCCAGCATTTT | CASSVMRASNQPQHF | TRBJ1-5 | - | - | TRBV18
TGTGCCAGCAGCTTGGGACAGATCTACGAGCAGTACTTC | CASSLGQIYEQYF | TRBJ2-7 | TRBD1 | - | TRBV11-2
TGTGCCAGTAGTATGGCTGGGCCCACTGAAGCTTTCTTT | CASSMAGPTEAFF | TRBJ1-1 | - | - | TRBV19
TGTGCCAGCAGCTTTAGCGGGAGAAAGACAGGAGGCACAGATACGCAGTATTTT | CASSFSGRKTGGTDTQYF | TRBJ2-3 | TRBD2 | - | TRBV7-3
TGTGCCAGCAGCTCCCGCAGGGAGGCTAATGAAAAACTGTTTTTT | CASSSRREANEKLFF | TRBJ1-4 | - | - | TRBV9
TGTGCCAGCAGCGTAGCAGGACAGTATAACTATGGCTACACCTTC | CASSVAGQYNYGYTF | TRBJ1-2 | - | - | TRBV9
TGTGCCATCACCGCGGACAGGGGGAACACCGGGGAGCTGTTTTTT | CAITADRGNTGELFF | TRBJ2-2 | TRBD1 | - | TRBV10-3
TGCAGCGTTGAAACGGGCAGACCCTACGAGCAGTACTTC | CSVETGRPYEQYF | TRBJ2-7 | - | - | TRBV29-1
TGTGCCAGTAGGTCTCCCGGGGGGCAGGGTCAGCCCCAGCATTTT | CASRSPGGQGQPQHF | TRBJ1-5 | - | - | TRBV19
TGTGCCAGTAGTCCGGGACAGGGATGGAGCACAGATACGCAGTATTTT | CASSPGQGWSTDTQYF | TRBJ2-3 | TRBD1 | - | TRBV19
TGTGCCACCACCTATCTGGGACTACAGTACTTC | CATTYLGLQYF | TRBJ2-5 | TRBD2 | - | TRBV6-5
TGTGCCAGCAGTGATAACAGGGGGAAAGGCACTGAAGCTTTCTTT | CASSDNRGKGTEAFF | TRBJ1-1 | TRBD1 | - | TRBV2
TGTGCCAGCAGCGTAGGGCCGGCGGTGACCTACGAGCAGTACTTC | CASSVGPAVTYEQYF | TRBJ2-7 | - | - | TRBV9
TGCGCCAGCAAGACTTTCCCGAGCTCCTACAATGAGCAGTTCTTC | CASKTFPSSYNEQFF | TRBJ2-1 | - | few | TRBV5-1
TGTGCCAGCGGGTCTCAGGGGGAGACAGATACGCAGTATTTT | CASGSQGETDTQYF | TRBJ2-3 | TRBD1 | - | TRBV7-3
TGCGCCAGCAGCCAAGTTGGGGGCAAGGAGACCCAGTACTTC | CASSQVGGKETQYF | TRBJ2-5 | - | - | TRBV4-1
TGTGCCAGCAGCCTGGGAGGCGAGCAGTACTTC | CASSLGGEQYF | TRBJ2-7 | - | - | TRBV5-5
TGTGCCAGCAGCGGGGGACAGGGCGGTTACAATGAGCAGTTCTTC | CASSGGQGGYNEQFF | TRBJ2-1 | TRBD1 | - | TRBV13
TGTGCCACCCCCCCTGACAGGGACAATGAAAAACTGTTTTTT | CATPPDRDNEKLFF | TRBJ1-4 | TRBD1 | - | TRBV19
TGTGCCAGCAGCTTACACATGAACACTGAAGCTTTCTTT | CASSLHMNTEAFF | TRBJ1-1 | - | - | TRBV7-9
TGCAGCGCCTCCCGGGGAGCGGGGCTCGCGGATACGCAGTATTTT | CSASRGAGLADTQYF | TRBJ2-3 | TRBD2 | - | TRBV29-1
TGTGCCAGCAGCCCACTAGCGGGAAATCCCACAGATACGCAGTATTTT | CASSPLAGNPTDTQYF | TRBJ2-3 | TRBD2 | - | TRBV19
TGTGCCAGCAGACATAGCGGGAGGGCCACAGATACGCAGTATTTT | CASRHSGRATDTQYF | TRBJ2-3 | TRBD2 | - | TRBV6-1